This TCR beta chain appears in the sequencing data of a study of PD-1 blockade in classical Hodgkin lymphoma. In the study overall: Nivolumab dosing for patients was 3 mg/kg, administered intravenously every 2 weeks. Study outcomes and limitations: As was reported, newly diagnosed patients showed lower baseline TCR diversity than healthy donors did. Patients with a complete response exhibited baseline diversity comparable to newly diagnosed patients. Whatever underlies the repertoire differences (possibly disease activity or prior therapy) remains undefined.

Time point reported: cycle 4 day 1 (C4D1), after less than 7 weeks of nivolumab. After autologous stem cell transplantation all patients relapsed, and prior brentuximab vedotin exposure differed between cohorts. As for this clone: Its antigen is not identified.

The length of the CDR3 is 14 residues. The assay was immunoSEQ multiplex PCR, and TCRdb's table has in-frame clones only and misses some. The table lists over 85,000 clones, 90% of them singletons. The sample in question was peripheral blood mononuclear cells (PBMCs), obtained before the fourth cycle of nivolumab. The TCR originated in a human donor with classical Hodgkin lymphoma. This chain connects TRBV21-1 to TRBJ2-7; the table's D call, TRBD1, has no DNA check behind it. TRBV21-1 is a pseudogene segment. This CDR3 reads CASSKRTNTYEQYF. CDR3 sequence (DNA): TGTGCCAGCAGCAAACGGACAAACACCTACGAGCAGTACTTC.